The source of this TCR beta chain is a study of regulatory T cells in long-lasting Graves disease. Regarding the study as a whole: It was in persistent disease that TRBV28, TRBJ1-2 and TRBJ2-5 were favored.

The CDR3 contains 15 residues. CDR1 is SEHNR, CDR2 FQNEAQ, per germline (reference sequence). With V trimmed by 5 bases and J by 2 bases, 5 bases remained unmatched. Turning to this clonotype: Antigen unknown.

As for time point: newly diagnosed GD, antithyroid drugs for less than 3 months. Construction of the TCR library relied on RNA isolated from PBMCs. Assembly of TCR beta libraries relied on iRepertoire HTBI primers together with Arm-PCR of CDR3 regions. Each CDR3 protein gets one entry after TCRdb re-called the multiplex PCR reads with MiXCR. Of about 360,000 distinct CDR3 sequences listed, about 16% are singletons. The sample was also reused in another study, on T cells in Graves' hyperthyroidism and ophthalmopathy. Turning to that study: TCR CDR3 underwent first-round RT-PCR with the HTBI primer set. With a median lead of 6.5 months before onset, the model predicted ophthalmopathy.

The chain has TRBV7-9 and TRBJ2-1, with 8 bases identical to TRBD2. Source: peripheral blood mononuclear cells (PBMCs), taken at new diagnosis, from a patient treated with antithyroid drugs. The TCR sequence derives from a young woman with Graves disease. In nucleotides, the CDR3 is TGTGCCAGCAGCGCCGCGGGGGGTGCCTACAATGAGCAGTTCTTC. Translating it yields CASSAAGGAYNEQFF.